A single sample gave rise to the 5 T cell receptor beta chains below, sequenced in a study of chemoradiotherapy in HPV16-positive cancers. Sequencing was performed with immunoSEQ multiplex PCR; in TCRdb, only in-frame clones are kept and a portion is missing. The repertoire consists of over 35,000 clones, with around 80% occurring once and the leading ten covering about 4.9%. The specimen was blood, collected from a patient who underwent chemoradiotherapy. These receptors were collected from a human donor with HPV-associated anogenital cancer.

DNA for the CDR3: TGTGCCAGTAGTATTTGGGGGTCGGGCAATCAGCCCCAGCATTTT. Translation: CASSIWGSGNQPQHF. The chain joins TRBV19 to TRBJ1-5, with D maybe TRBD1 (5 bases). The germline gives CDR1 LNHDA, CDR2 SQIVND (reference sequence). The CDR3 is 15 residues long. V lost 3 bases and J 2 bases, leaving 11 bases between the germline ends. The whole variable domain, filled in from reference TRBV19 and TRBJ1-5, reads DGGITQSPKYLFRKEGQNVTLSCEQNLNHDAMYWYRQDPGQGLRLIYYSQIVNDFQKGDIAEGYSVSREKKESFPLTVTSAQKNPTAFYLCASSIWGSGNQPQHFGDGTRLSIL.

J is TRBJ2-5 and V is TRBV6-6; perhaps TRBD2 as D (5 bases). The germline CDR1 and CDR2 sequences are MNHNY and SVGAGI (reference sequence). This CDR3 has 13 amino acids. Trimming cost V 2 bases and J 4 bases, with 8 bases left between them. CDR3 sequence reads: CASSYEGVETQYF. The CDR3, as DNA: TGTGCCAGCAGTTACGAGGGTGTAGAGACCCAGTACTTC.

V is TRBV13 and J is TRBJ2-2; 7 nucleotides line up with TRBD1. V was pared by 4 bases and J by 2 bases, with 4 bases of the junction left unmatched. The length of the CDR3 is 15 residues. CDR1 is PRHDT and CDR2 is FYEKMQ in the germline V gene (reference sequence). The DNA of the CDR3 is TGTGCCAGCAGCTCCCGACAGGGAAACACCGGGGAGCTGTTTTTT. Amino acids: CASSSRQGNTGELFF.

The chain recombines TRBV20-1 with TRBJ1-4; no firm D call. The V end lost 1 base, the J end lost 5 bases, and 2 bases lay between the germline ends. Germline values: CDR1 DFQATT, CDR2 SNEGSKA (reference sequence). The CDR3 contains 11 residues. For the CDR3, the DNA is TGCAGTGCTAGAGGGAATGAAAAACTGTTTTTT. It translates to CSARGNEKLFF.

This clone has a handful of counts. The V and J genes are TRBV10-3 and TRBJ2-1; D unresolved. This CDR3 is built from 13 residues. The V gene lost 7 bases and the J gene lost 8 bases, with 15 bases spanning the gap. Germline CDR1 ENHRY, CDR2 SYGVKD. The CDR3 reads CAINLQRTDEQFF. The CDR3 DNA reads TGTGCCATCAACCTCCAAAGGACGGATGAGCAGTTCTTC.